These 9 T cell receptor beta chains were sequenced from one sample in a study of control samples from healthy donors and cancer patients. Measured with immunoSEQ multiplex PCR; TCRdb has only the in-frame clones, and not every one. This table has hundreds of thousands of clones, about 93% appearing once. The specimen sequenced was PBMCs. These receptors all come from a man between 40 and 49 years old with head and neck cancer.

The rearrangement links TRBV10-1 to TRBJ2-1, with no clear D. Looked up from germline, CDR1 is WNHNN and CDR2 is SYGVQD (reference sequence). The CDR3 length is 15 residues. V was pared by 4 bases and J by 7 bases, with 17 bases between. CDR3 DNA: TGCGCCAGCAGTGTGGATACGACGGCACGAAATGAGCAGTTCTTC. Translating gives CASSVDTTARNEQFF.

The rearrangement joins TRBV18 to TRBJ1-2; D unresolved. This CDR3 spans 13 amino acids. Trimming pared 2 bases from V and 8 bases from J, leaving 12 bases between. Germline CDR1 and CDR2: KGHSH and LQKENI. CDR3 in amino acids: CASSPGADLGYTF. For the CDR3, the DNA is TGTGCCAGCTCACCAGGAGCAGACCTCGGCTACACCTTC.

The chain uses TRBV3-1 (or the pseudogene TRBV3-2) and TRBJ1-1; 7 bases line up with TRBD1. The CDR3 is 15 amino acids. Per germline, CDR1 LGHDT and CDR2 YNNKEL (reference sequence). J gave up 1 base and V 1 base, and 3 bases lay outside the gene matches. The CDR3 DNA sequence: TGTGCCAGCAGCCAAGGGGACAGATCGAACACTGAAGCTTTCTTT. Its translation: CASSQGDRSNTEAFF.

This rearrangement joins TRBV19 to TRBJ2-7; D remains unclear. The CDR3 extends over 14 amino acids. Germline CDR1 and CDR2: LNHDA and SQIVND (reference sequence). The V end lost 3 bases, the J end lost 1 base, and 10 bases lay between the germline ends. The DNA of the CDR3 is TGTGCCAGTAGTATTACTACAGATTCCTACGAGCAGTACTTC. It yields the protein CASSITTDSYEQYF.

The rearrangement links TRBV28 to TRBJ1-2; 7 bases fit TRBD1. Per germline, CDR1 MDHEN and CDR2 SYDVKM. Trimming took 5 bases from V and 6 from J; bases not matched to a gene: 9. The CDR3 totals 14 residues. The CDR3 region has the DNA TGTGCCAGCAGTGTTGGAGGGGGCAGAAATGGCTACACCTTC. Translation: CASSVGGGRNGYTF.

This clone came up a few times. The chain recombines TRBV5-5 with TRBJ2-7; D gene ambiguous. CDR1 is SGHKS and CDR2 is YYEKEE in the germline V gene (reference sequence). V was cut by 0 bases and J by 6 bases, with 10 bases left in between. This CDR3 has 13 residues. Written as DNA, the CDR3 is TGTGCCAGCAGCTTGGAGGGCGGTCCCGAGCAGTACTTC. It encodes CASSLEGGPEQYF.

V usage is TRBV7-8 and J usage is TRBJ1-4; TRBD1 agrees at 9 bases. This CDR3 has 19 residues. J was trimmed by 8 bases and V by 5 bases; bases with no gene match: 21. Germline V lookup: CDR1 SGHVS, CDR2 FQNEAQ. The CDR3 sequence is CASSTRTGEVVVPIEKLFF. The DNA of the CDR3 is TGTGCCAGCAGCACTAGGACAGGGGAGGTTGTGGTTCCTATAGAAAAACTGTTTTTT.

This clone was seen a few times. This chain uses TRBV4-2 with TRBJ2-1; D is ambiguous. CDR1 LGHNA and CDR2 YNFKEQ come from the germline V gene. The CDR3 covers 15 residues. V was pared by 1 base and J by 4 bases, with 11 bases between. The CDR3 bases are TGTGCCAGCAGCCAAGTAAGTGGGTTATACAATGAGCAGTTCTTC. Its translation is CASSQVSGLYNEQFF.

This clone was counted a single time. The V and J genes are TRBV27 and TRBJ1-2; TRBD1 aligns across 10 bases. V lost 10 bases to trimming and J lost 6 bases; unmatched junction nucleotides: 8. This CDR3 spans 13 amino acids. Germline V gives CDR1 MNHEY, CDR2 SMNVEV (reference sequence). In DNA, the CDR3 is TGTGCCACCAAGACAGGGGGCGCGAATGGCTACACCTTC. Amino acids: CATKTGGANGYTF.